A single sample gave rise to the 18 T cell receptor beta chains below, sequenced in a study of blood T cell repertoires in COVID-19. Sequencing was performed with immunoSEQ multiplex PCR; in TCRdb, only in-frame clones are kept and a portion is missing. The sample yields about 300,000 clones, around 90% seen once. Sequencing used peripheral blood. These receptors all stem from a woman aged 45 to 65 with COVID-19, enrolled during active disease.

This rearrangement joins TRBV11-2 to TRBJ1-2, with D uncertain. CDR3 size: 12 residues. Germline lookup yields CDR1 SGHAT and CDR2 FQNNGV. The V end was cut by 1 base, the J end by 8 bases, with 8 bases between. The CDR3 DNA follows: TGTGCCAGCAGCTTAGGACTCGACGGCTACACCTTC. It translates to CASSLGLDGYTF. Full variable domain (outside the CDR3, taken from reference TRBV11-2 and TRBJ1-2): EAGVAQSPRYKIIEKRQSVAFWCNPISGHATLYWYQQILGQGPKLLIQFQNNGVVDDSQLPKDRFSAERLKGVDSTLKIQPAKLEDSAVYLCASSLGLDGYTFGSGTRLTVV.

The CDR3 DNA sequence: TGTGCCAGCAGCCCGCGACTAGCCAGTTACTACAATGAGCAGTTCTTC. As protein: CASSPRLASYYNEQFF. The chain combines TRBV11-2 with TRBJ2-1; 7 bases are a match to TRBD2. Germline V gives CDR1 SGHAT, CDR2 FQNNGV. The CDR3 loop spans 16 amino acids. V dropped 5 bases and J dropped 3; count of bases not matched to a gene: 10.

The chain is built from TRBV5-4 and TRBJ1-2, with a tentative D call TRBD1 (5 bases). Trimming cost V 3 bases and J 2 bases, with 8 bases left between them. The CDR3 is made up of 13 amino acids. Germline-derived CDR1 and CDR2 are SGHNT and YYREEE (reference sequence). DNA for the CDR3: TGTGCCAGCAGCTCCGGACAAAACTATGGCTACACCTTC. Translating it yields CASSSGQNYGYTF.

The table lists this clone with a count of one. CDR3 sequence reads: CSASRDEQYF. In nucleotides, the CDR3 is TGCAGTGCGAGCCGGGATGAGCAGTACTTC. The chain has TRBV20-1 and TRBJ2-7, with D perhaps TRBD2 (5 bases). The CDR3 consists of 10 residues. The V gene's germline CDR1 is DFQATT and CDR2 SNEGSKA (reference sequence). Trimming took off 6 bases at V and 7 bases at J, with 10 bases between the two ends.

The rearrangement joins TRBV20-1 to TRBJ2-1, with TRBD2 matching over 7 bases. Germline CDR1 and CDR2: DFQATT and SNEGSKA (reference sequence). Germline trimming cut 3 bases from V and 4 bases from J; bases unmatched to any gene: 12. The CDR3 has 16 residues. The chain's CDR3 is CSASSAGVGAYNEQFF. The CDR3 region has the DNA TGCAGTGCTAGTAGTGCGGGAGTTGGGGCTTACAATGAGCAGTTCTTC.

CDR3 sequence: CATGTGMEETQYF. The DNA of the CDR3 is TGTGCCACCGGAACAGGGATGGAAGAGACCCAGTACTTC. The chain is built from TRBV13 and TRBJ2-5; possible D gene TRBD1, 6 bases. The CDR3 extends over 13 amino acids. The V gene's germline CDR1 is PRHDT and CDR2 FYEKMQ (reference sequence). V was clipped by 10 bases and J by 3 bases, with 15 bases between them.

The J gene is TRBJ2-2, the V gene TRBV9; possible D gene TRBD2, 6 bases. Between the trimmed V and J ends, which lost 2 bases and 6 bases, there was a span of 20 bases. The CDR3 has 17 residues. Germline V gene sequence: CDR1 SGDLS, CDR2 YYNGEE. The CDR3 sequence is CASSVTGLISLPGELFF. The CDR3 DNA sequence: TGTGCCAGCAGCGTCACGGGACTTATCTCCCTCCCCGGGGAGCTGTTTTTT.

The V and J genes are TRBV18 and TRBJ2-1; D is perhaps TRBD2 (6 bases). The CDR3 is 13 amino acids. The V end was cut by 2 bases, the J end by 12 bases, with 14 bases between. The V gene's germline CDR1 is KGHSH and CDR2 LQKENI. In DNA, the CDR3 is TGTGCCAGCTCACCAAGTCGAGAGGAGGGGCAGTTCTTC. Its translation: CASSPSREEGQFF.

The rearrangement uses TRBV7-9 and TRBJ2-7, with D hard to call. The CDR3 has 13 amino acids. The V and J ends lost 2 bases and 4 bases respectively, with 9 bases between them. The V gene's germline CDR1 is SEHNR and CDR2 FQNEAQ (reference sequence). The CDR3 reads CASSLSPLYEQYF. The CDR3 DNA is TGTGCCAGCAGCTTATCCCCCCTATACGAGCAGTACTTC.

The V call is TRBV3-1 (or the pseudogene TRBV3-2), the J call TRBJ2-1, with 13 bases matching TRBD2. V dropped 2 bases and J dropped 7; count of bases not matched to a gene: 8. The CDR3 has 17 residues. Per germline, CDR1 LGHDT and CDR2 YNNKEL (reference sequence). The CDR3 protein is CASSQSGLAGVENEQFF. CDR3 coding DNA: TGTGCCAGCAGCCAATCTGGACTAGCGGGAGTAGAGAATGAGCAGTTCTTC.

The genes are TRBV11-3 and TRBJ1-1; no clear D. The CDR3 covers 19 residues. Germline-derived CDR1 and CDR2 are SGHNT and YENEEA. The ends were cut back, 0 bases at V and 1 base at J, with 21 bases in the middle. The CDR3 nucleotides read TGTGCCAGCAGCTTAGATGGATTGGCTGCAAGCGGCAAGAACACTGAAGCTTTCTTT. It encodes CASSLDGLAASGKNTEAFF.

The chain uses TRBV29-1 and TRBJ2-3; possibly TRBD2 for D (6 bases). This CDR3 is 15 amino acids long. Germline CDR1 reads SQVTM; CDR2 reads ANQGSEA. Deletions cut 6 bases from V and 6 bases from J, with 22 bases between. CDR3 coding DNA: TGCAGCGTGGCGCGGGGCAGAACTTTGTCTGATACGCAGTATTTT. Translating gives CSVARGRTLSDTQYF.

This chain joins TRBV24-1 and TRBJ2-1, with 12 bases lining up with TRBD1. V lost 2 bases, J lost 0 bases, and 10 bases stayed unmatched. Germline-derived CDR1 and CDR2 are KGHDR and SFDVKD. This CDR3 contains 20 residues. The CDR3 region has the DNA TGTGCCACCAGTGATTCCCCCGGGACAGGGGGCTTTAGCTCCTACAATGAGCAGTTCTTC. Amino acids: CATSDSPGTGGFSSYNEQFF.

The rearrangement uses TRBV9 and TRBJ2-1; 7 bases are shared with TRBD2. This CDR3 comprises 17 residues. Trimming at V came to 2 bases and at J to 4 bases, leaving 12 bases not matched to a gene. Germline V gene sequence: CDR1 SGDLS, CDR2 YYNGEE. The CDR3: CASSVSLWRESYNEQFF. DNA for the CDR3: TGTGCCAGCAGCGTCTCCCTTTGGCGGGAGTCTTACAATGAGCAGTTCTTC. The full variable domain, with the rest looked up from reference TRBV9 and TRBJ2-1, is DSGVTQTPKHLITATGQRVTLRCSPRSGDLSVYWYQQSLDQGLQFLIQYYNGEERAKGNILERFSAQQFPDLHSELNLSSLELGDSALYFCASSVSLWRESYNEQFFGPGTRLTVL.

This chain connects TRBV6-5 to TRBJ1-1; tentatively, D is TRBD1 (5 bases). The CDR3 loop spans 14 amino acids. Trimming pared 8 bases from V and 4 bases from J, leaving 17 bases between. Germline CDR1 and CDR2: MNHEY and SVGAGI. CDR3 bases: TGTGCCAGCTATATGGACATGATGGGCACTGAAGCTTTCTTT. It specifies CASYMDMMGTEAFF.

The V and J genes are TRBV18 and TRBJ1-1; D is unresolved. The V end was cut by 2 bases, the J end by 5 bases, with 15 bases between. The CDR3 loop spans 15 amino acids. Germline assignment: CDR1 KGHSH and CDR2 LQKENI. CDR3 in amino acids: CASSPVQSQSTEAFF. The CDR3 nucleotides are TGTGCCAGCTCACCAGTACAGAGTCAGAGTACTGAAGCTTTCTTT.

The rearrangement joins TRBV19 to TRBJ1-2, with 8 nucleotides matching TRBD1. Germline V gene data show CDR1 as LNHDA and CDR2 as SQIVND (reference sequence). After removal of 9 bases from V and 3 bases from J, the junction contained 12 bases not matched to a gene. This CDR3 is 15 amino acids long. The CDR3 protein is CASRLRTGSDYGYTF. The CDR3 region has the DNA TGTGCCAGCCGGCTCCGGACAGGGTCAGACTATGGCTACACCTTC.

As DNA, the CDR3 is TGTGCCAGCAGCTTAGATTCGGGGTTGAACACTGAAGCTTTCTTT. Its translation: CASSLDSGLNTEAFF. This chain links TRBV11-2 with TRBJ1-1; D uncertain. The CDR3 has 15 residues. Deletions cut 0 bases from V and 0 bases from J, with 8 bases between. The V gene's germline CDR1 is SGHAT and CDR2 FQNNGV.